A single T cell receptor beta chain is shown here with its context. There are 14 residues in the CDR3. V gave up 0 bases and J gave up 8 bases, with 11 bases separating them. These data belong to a study of blood T cell repertoires in COVID-19. Some clones are missing from TCRdb's copy, which holds only in-frame ones; the method was immunoSEQ multiplex PCR. The repertoire holds more than 300,000 clones, roughly 90% seen once, with around 18% in the top ten. The rearrangement joins TRBV23-1 to TRBJ2-1; D gene ambiguous. TRBV23-1 is an ORF, and what it does is uncertain. This receptor was taken from a woman aged 25-40 years who had recovered from COVID-19. The sample taken for sequencing was PBMCs or T cells enriched from blood (not recorded which). Here the CDR3 DNA reads TGCGCCAGCAGTCAATCTCCCCCTTCGGATGAGCAGTTCTTC. Translating gives CASSQSPPSDEQFF.